The 3 T cell receptor beta chains below all came from one sample that was sequenced in a study of Graves' ophthalmopathy and Graves' hyperthyroidism. The sequenced template was RNA, covering the TCR beta CDR3 region. HTBI-primed first-round RT-PCR preceded second-round multiplex PCR. TCRdb ran MiXCR on the multiplex PCR reads and lists one entry per CDR3 protein. This table holds about 230,000 distinct CDR3 sequences, around 42% found once. The sequenced sample was peripheral blood. Source of these receptors: an adult man with Graves' ophthalmopathy.

CDR3 DNA sequence: TGCAGCGTTGAAGACGGCCTAGCGGGGCGGGAGCAGTTCTTC. Its translation: CSVEDGLAGREQFF. This chain connects TRBV29-1 to TRBJ2-1; 9 nucleotides align to TRBD2. CDR3 length equals 14 residues. The germline CDR1 and CDR2 sequences are SQVTM and ANQGSEA. Trimming at V came to 0 bases and at J to 10 bases, leaving 7 bases not matched to a gene.

CDR3 in amino acids: CASSIAGTGANVLTF. CDR3 DNA sequence: TGTGCCAGCAGCATCGCTGGCACTGGGGCCAACGTCCTGACTTTC. This chain uses TRBV7-2 with TRBJ2-6; no clear D. Germline V gene lookup returns CDR1 SGHTA and CDR2 FQGNSA. V was clipped by 5 bases and J by 2 bases, with 10 bases between them. The CDR3 length is 15 residues.

This clonotype came up many times. An end of the junction does not agree with germline; a read error may underlie this. The J gene is TRBJ2-5, the V gene TRBV12-3 or TRBV12-4; a weak D match, TRBD1 (5 bases). The CDR3 is 12 residues long. The CDR3 region has the DNA TGTGCCAGCAGCTTAGGGGAAGAGACCCAGTACTTC. Translation gives CASSLGEETQYF.